One T cell receptor beta chain is described in this entry. Mismatch with germline at one junction end may stem from a read error. Participant-given clinical history determined each cohort assignment. Generated by immunoSEQ multiplex PCR, the TCRdb table keeps only in-frame clones and is missing some. The sample lists 150,000 to 200,000 clones; about 80% were seen once. The germline gives CDR1 SSHAT, CDR2 FNYEAQ (reference sequence). This CDR3 spans 16 amino acids. This specimen belongs to a study of blood T cell repertoires in COVID-19. This chain connects TRBV7-7 to TRBJ2-3; the match to TRBD2 covers 13 bases. The sequence was obtained from a man aged 35 to 55 who had recovered from COVID-19. The sequencing sample was made of PBMCs or T cells enriched from blood (not recorded which). CDR3 protein: CASSVGTSGNTDTQYF. CDR3 in DNA: TGTGCTAGCAGCGTAGGGACTAGCGGGAACACAGATACGCAGTATTTT.